One sample yielded the 6 T cell receptor beta chains listed below, sequenced in a study of blood T cell repertoires in COVID-19. Assay used: immunoSEQ multiplex PCR; TCRdb lists only in-frame clones, some missing. Here the sample spans some 170,000 clones, 84% being singletons. Source material: PBMCs or T cells enriched from blood (not recorded which). The receptor source for this set is a man aged 50-60 years who had recovered from COVID-19.

This chain links TRBV5-5 with TRBJ2-7, with TRBD1 as a possible D gene (6 bases). Looked up from germline, CDR1 is SGHKS and CDR2 is YYEKEE (reference sequence). The V gene lost 4 bases and the J gene lost 0 bases, with 11 bases spanning the gap. The CDR3 has 14 amino acids. Written as DNA, the CDR3 is TGTGCCAGCAGCCGGACAGCCAGCTCCTACGAGCAGTACTTC. Translated, it gives CASSRTASSYEQYF.

This clone was counted once. This sequence joins TRBV5-8 and TRBJ1-2, with TRBD1 identical over 9 bases. Germline V gene lookup returns CDR1 SGHTS and CDR2 YDEGEE. J lost 3 bases, V lost 5 bases, and 8 bases had no gene match. CDR3 size: 15 residues. The CDR3, as DNA: TGTGCCAGCAGTCCCAACAGGGGGCTGCACTATGGCTACACCTTC. It codes for CASSPNRGLHYGYTF.

The genes are TRBV5-1 and TRBJ1-4; D is possibly TRBD1 (6 bases). With 4 bases removed from V and 8 bases from J, the gap between germline ends came to 12 bases. CDR3 length: 13 residues. Germline assignment: CDR1 SGHRS and CDR2 YFSETQ. The CDR3 DNA is TGCGCCAGCAGCCCACAGGGCTTCGAAAAACTGTTTTTT. Translation: CASSPQGFEKLFF.

V gene TRBV11-2 combines with J gene TRBJ2-7; TRBD2 matches 10 bases. The length of the CDR3 is 16 residues. Germline values: CDR1 SGHAT, CDR2 FQNNGV. The V segment lost 5 bases and the J segment 0 bases; nucleotides outside the gene matches: 7. For the CDR3, the DNA is TGTGCCAGCAGCCACCGGACTAGCGGATCCTCCTACGAGCAGTACTTC. It yields the protein CASSHRTSGSSYEQYF. The complete variable domain, with remaining parts taken from reference TRBV11-2 and TRBJ2-7, reads EAGVAQSPRYKIIEKRQSVAFWCNPISGHATLYWYQQILGQGPKLLIQFQNNGVVDDSQLPKDRFSAERLKGVDSTLKIQPAKLEDSAVYLCASSHRTSGSSYEQYFGPGTRLTVT.

The chain joins TRBV6-5 to TRBJ1-5; 12 positions match TRBD1. V dropped 6 bases and J dropped 7; count of bases not matched to a gene: 4. Germline CDR1 and CDR2: MNHEY and SVGAGI. This CDR3 is 14 amino acids long. The CDR3 sequence: CASRGQGASQPQHF. CDR3 nucleotides: TGTGCCAGCAGGGGACAGGGGGCCAGCCAGCCCCAGCATTTT.

The rearrangement links TRBV3-1 (or the pseudogene TRBV3-2) to TRBJ1-6; D call uncertain. Looked up from germline, CDR1 is LGHDT and CDR2 is YNNKEL (reference sequence). The CDR3 runs 14 residues. The V and J ends lost 4 bases and 9 bases respectively, with 13 bases between them. CDR3 DNA: TGTGCCAGCAGCCCGGGTCCGATACGTTCACCCCTCCACTTT. Residues: CASSPGPIRSPLHF.